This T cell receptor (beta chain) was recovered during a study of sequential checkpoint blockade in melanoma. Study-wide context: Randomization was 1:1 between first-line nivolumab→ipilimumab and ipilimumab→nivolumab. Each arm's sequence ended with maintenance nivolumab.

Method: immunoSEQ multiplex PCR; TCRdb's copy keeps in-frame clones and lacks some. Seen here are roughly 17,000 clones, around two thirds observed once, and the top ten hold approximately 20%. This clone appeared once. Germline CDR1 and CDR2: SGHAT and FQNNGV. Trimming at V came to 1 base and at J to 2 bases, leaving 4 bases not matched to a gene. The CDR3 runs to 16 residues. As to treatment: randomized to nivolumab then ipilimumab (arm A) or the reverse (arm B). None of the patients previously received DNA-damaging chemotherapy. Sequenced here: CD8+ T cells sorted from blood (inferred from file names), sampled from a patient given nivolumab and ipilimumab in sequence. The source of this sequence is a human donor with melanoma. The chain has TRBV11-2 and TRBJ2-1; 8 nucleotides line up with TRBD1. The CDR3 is CASSLGSTGAYNEQFF. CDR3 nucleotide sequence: TGTGCCAGCAGCTTAGGATCGACAGGGGCCTACAATGAGCAGTTCTTC.